These 5 T cell receptor beta chains share one sample of origin, sequenced in a study of OX40 agonist ivuxolimab in advanced cancers. Sequencing was performed with immunoSEQ multiplex PCR; in TCRdb, only in-frame clones are kept and a portion is missing. The sample has 66,000 or so clones; 92% are singletons. The input for sequencing was CD4+ or CD8+ T cells sorted from blood, taken in a trial of the OX40 agonist ivuxolimab. The origin of the receptors is an adult with an advanced solid tumor such as melanoma, head and neck, liver or kidney cancer.

The chain employs TRBV7-9 and TRBJ2-3; perhaps TRBD1 as D (5 bases). V was shortened by 2 bases and J by 1 base, with 13 bases between the two germline ends. Germline CDR1 is SEHNR and CDR2 is FQNEAQ (reference sequence). CDR3 length: 16 amino acids. The CDR3 DNA reads TGTGCCAGCAGCTTAAGGCCAGGGTCTCGCACAGATACGCAGTATTTT. It yields the protein CASSLRPGSRTDTQYF. Using reference TRBV7-9 and TRBJ2-3 for the parts outside the CDR3, the full variable domain is DTGVSQNPRHKITKRGQNVTFRCDPISEHNRLYWYRQTLGQGPEFLTYFQNEAQLEKSRLLSDRFSAERPKGSFSTLEIQRTEQGDSAMYLCASSLRPGSRTDTQYFGPGTRLTVL.

The genes are TRBV6-1 and TRBJ1-5; D unclear. Trimming took 3 bases from V and 12 from J, leaving 12 bases between them. CDR1 and CDR2 from the germline V gene are MNHNS and SASEGT. The CDR3 is 12 residues long. The CDR3 loop reads CASSEQSWVQHF. The CDR3 DNA reads TGTGCCAGCAGTGAGCAGAGTTGGGTCCAGCATTTT.

The chain carries TRBV11-2 and TRBJ2-7; unclear D gene. The CDR3 runs 11 residues. V lost 5 bases and J lost 9, with 11 bases in between. Germline CDR1 reads SGHAT; CDR2 reads FQNNGV. DNA of the CDR3: TGTGCCAGCAGCCGGACCGGGCCGCAGTACTTC. Residues: CASSRTGPQYF.

V is TRBV27 and J is TRBJ1-1; a possible D gene is TRBD1 (5 bases). This CDR3 has 14 residues. The germline V gene has CDR1 MNHEY and CDR2 SMNVEV (reference sequence). Deletions cut 3 bases from V and 2 bases from J, with 10 bases between. CDR3 bases: TGTGCCAGCAGTTTCGGGGGGTTAAACACTGAAGCTTTCTTT. Its protein is CASSFGGLNTEAFF.

The chain combines TRBV5-4 with TRBJ2-6, with D possibly TRBD1 on 6 matching bases. The V gene lost 4 bases and the J gene lost 4 bases, with 12 bases spanning the gap. Germline loops: CDR1 SGHNT, CDR2 YYREEE (reference sequence). The CDR3 loop spans 15 amino acids. CDR3 DNA: TGTGCCAGCAGCGGCTCAGGGGTGGGGGCCAACGTCCTGACTTTC. Translation: CASSGSGVGANVLTF.